What follows are 26 T cell receptor beta chains derived from one specimen sequenced in a study of neurological immune-mediated disorders. TCRdb independently ran MiXCR on the 5' RACE reads; one entry per CDR3 protein. This sample has about 36,000 distinct CDR3 sequences, with 10% found just once. The sequenced sample was PBMCs. These receptors were taken from a woman younger than 45 with HTLV-1-associated myelopathy (HAM/TSP).

This clonotype appeared many times. The chain uses TRBV5-1 and TRBJ2-3; perhaps TRBD1 as D (5 bases). CDR3 length: 13 amino acids. Germline V lookup: CDR1 SGHRS, CDR2 YFSETQ. V shed 4 bases and J shed 5 bases, with 11 bases lying between them. The CDR3 spells CASSGQGGDTQYF. The CDR3 bases are TGCGCCAGCAGCGGTCAGGGTGGAGATACGCAGTATTTT.

In this sample, this clonotype turned up many times. For the CDR3, the DNA is TGCAGTGCTAGTGATCCGGGACTAGCGGGGGGGACATATACGCAGTATTTT. Protein: CSASDPGLAGGTYTQYF. The gene calls are TRBV20-1 and TRBJ2-3; the match to TRBD2 covers 16 bases. J gave up 7 bases and V 3 bases, and 10 bases lay outside the gene matches. This CDR3 has 17 amino acids. Per the germline V gene, CDR1 is DFQATT and CDR2 is SNEGSKA (reference sequence).

This clonotype came up many times. The chain joins TRBV7-2 to TRBJ2-2; possible D gene TRBD1, 5 bases. In germline, CDR1 is SGHTA, CDR2 FQGNSA. The CDR3 runs to 14 residues. Trimming removed 5 bases at V and 6 bases at J, with 13 bases between. This chain's CDR3 is CASSPDSFSGELFF. DNA for the CDR3: TGTGCCAGCAGCCCCGACAGTTTTTCCGGGGAGCTGTTTTTT.

This clonotype appeared many times. The chain is built from TRBV7-2 and TRBJ2-1; 10 bases match TRBD1. The V gene end was trimmed by 4 bases and the J gene end by 5 bases; junction bases not matched to a gene: 5. Germline values: CDR1 SGHTA, CDR2 FQGNSA. The CDR3 loop spans 15 amino acids. The CDR3 loop is CASSSRTGGNNEQFF. The CDR3 DNA reads as TGTGCCAGCAGCTCACGGACAGGGGGGAACAATGAGCAGTTCTTC. The full variable domain, rest sourced from reference TRBV7-2 and TRBJ2-1, is GAGVSQSPSNKVTEKGKDVELRCDPISGHTALYWYRQSLGQGLEFLIYFQGNSAPDKSGLPSDRFSAERTGGSVSTLTIQRTQQEDSAVYLCASSSRTGGNNEQFFGPGTRLTVL.

This clonotype was seen repeatedly, ten times or more. The chain is built from TRBV29-1 and TRBJ2-7; TRBD1 agrees at 9 bases. The CDR3 length is 14 residues. V shed 4 bases, J shed 5 bases, and the junction held 9 bases outside the gene matches. In germline, CDR1 is SQVTM, CDR2 ANQGSEA. CDR3 amino acids: CSVGQGGARNEQYF. Here the CDR3 DNA reads TGCAGCGTTGGACAGGGGGGCGCGAGGAACGAGCAGTACTTC.

This clonotype was observed at least ten times. Here the CDR3 reads CSGSRPFVLDGYTF. CDR3 DNA: TGCAGTGGTTCAAGACCCTTTGTACTCGATGGCTACACCTTC. The J gene is TRBJ1-2, the V gene TRBV20-1; D call uncertain. Germline CDR1 and CDR2: DFQATT and SNEGSKA (reference sequence). The V and J ends lost 7 bases and 6 bases respectively, with 21 bases between them. This CDR3 has 14 residues.

This clonotype was recorded at least ten times. The J gene is TRBJ2-1, the V gene TRBV7-2, with 7 positions matching TRBD1. The CDR3 spans 15 residues. V was clipped by 1 base and J by 0 bases; unmatched bases: 0. From germline, CDR1 is SGHTA and CDR2 FQGNSA. The CDR3 sequence: CASSLEGASYNEQFF. The CDR3 nucleotides read TGTGCCAGCAGCTTAGAGGGGGCCTCCTACAATGAGCAGTTCTTC.

This rearrangement joins TRBV5-5 to TRBJ2-7, with 9 nucleotides matching TRBD2. CDR1 is SGHKS, CDR2 YYEKEE, per germline (reference sequence). With V trimmed by 0 bases and J by 5 bases, 9 bases remained unmatched. The CDR3 runs to 16 residues. CDR3 sequence (DNA): TGTGCCAGCAGCTTGGTCCCCGGCGGGGGGGCTCACGAGCAGTACTTC. It encodes CASSLVPGGGAHEQYF. The entire variable domain, with the rest obtained from reference TRBV5-5 and TRBJ2-7, is as follows: DAGVTQSPTHLIKTRGQQVTLRCSPISGHKSVSWYQQVLGQGPQFIFQYYEKEERGRGNFPDRFSARQFPNYSSELNVNALLLGDSALYLCASSLVPGGGAHEQYFGPGTRLTVT.

This clonotype showed up many times. A read error may produce the germline difference seen at one junction end. This chain uses TRBV6-5 with TRBJ2-1; a weak D match, TRBD1 (6 bases). Germline V gene data show CDR1 as MNHEY and CDR2 as SVGAGI. CDR3 length: 15 residues. CDR3 region: CASSDSGTIYNEQFF. As DNA, the CDR3 is TGTGCCAGCAGTGACTCCGGGACAATCTACAATGAGCAGTTCTTC.

This clonotype is deemed large. The chain recombines TRBV5-1 with TRBJ1-1; 8 bases match TRBD1. The germline gives CDR1 SGHRS, CDR2 YFSETQ. CDR3 length: 14 residues. The ends lost 4 bases at V and 1 base at J; junction bases unmatched: 3. The CDR3 bases are TGCGCCAGCAGCCAGGGGGCAACGAACACTGAAGCTTTCTTT. This sequence encodes CASSQGATNTEAFF.

The V gene is TRBV5-1, the J gene TRBJ2-2; D may be TRBD2 (8 bases). In germline, CDR1 is SGHRS, CDR2 YFSETQ. V lost 4 bases and J lost 6, with 28 bases in between. The CDR3 covers 19 residues. In DNA, the CDR3 is TGCGCCAGCAGCCACCACGGGGAGGGGGCGGGGGGAAACCCCGGGGAGCTGTTTTTT. It yields the protein CASSHHGEGAGGNPGELFF.

By proportion, this clonotype is medium-sized. The chain is built from TRBV10-2 and TRBJ1-2, with D unclear. The CDR3 runs 13 residues. CDR1 WSHSY and CDR2 SAAADI come from the germline V gene. The germline V and J ends were trimmed by 0 bases and 4 bases, with 6 bases remaining between them. The CDR3 sequence: CASSESEVYGYTF. CDR3 sequence (DNA): TGCGCCAGCAGTGAGTCGGAGGTCTATGGCTACACCTTC.

This clonotype was recorded at least ten times. This rearrangement joins TRBV20-1 to TRBJ2-7, with 12 positions matching TRBD1. Germline assignment: CDR1 DFQATT and CDR2 SNEGSKA (reference sequence). There are 13 residues in the CDR3. The trim removed 4 bases at V and 7 bases at J, leaving 5 bases unmatched. For the CDR3, the DNA is TGCAGTGCTAAGGGACAGGGGGCAGGGGAGCAGTACTTC. Translated: CSAKGQGAGEQYF.

The sample holds many counts of this clonotype. V is TRBV7-2 and J is TRBJ2-2; D gene unclear. The V and J ends lost 5 bases and 7 bases respectively, with 8 bases between them. In germline, CDR1 is SGHTA, CDR2 FQGNSA. The CDR3 consists of 12 residues. The CDR3 DNA follows: TGTGCCAGCAGCCCGGAGTACGGGGAGCTGTTTTTT. Translation: CASSPEYGELFF.

This clonotype was seen at least ten times. This rearrangement joins TRBV5-1 to TRBJ2-1, with D perhaps TRBD2 (7 bases). CDR1 and CDR2 from the germline V gene are SGHRS and YFSETQ. The CDR3 covers 15 residues. With 0 bases removed from V and 5 bases from J, the gap between germline ends came to 12 bases. CDR3 loop: CASSLAGGRNNEQFF. CDR3 coding DNA: TGCGCCAGCAGCTTGGCGGGGGGCCGTAACAATGAGCAGTTCTTC.

This clonotype was seen ten or more times. The genes are TRBV7-2 and TRBJ2-1; TRBD2 agrees at 15 bases. V gave up 2 bases and J gave up 7 bases; unmatched junction bases: 9. The germline gives CDR1 SGHTA, CDR2 FQGNSA. CDR3 size: 18 residues. Written as DNA, the CDR3 is TGTGCCAGCAGCTTAAGAGGGACTAGCGGGGGGAGGGTGAATGAGCAGTTCTTC. This translates into CASSLRGTSGGRVNEQFF.

This clonotype appeared many times. This sequence joins TRBV12-3 or TRBV12-4 and TRBJ2-7, with 10 bases aligning to TRBD2. J lost 3 bases, V lost 5 bases, and 4 bases had no gene match. CDR3 size: 14 residues. CDR3 amino acids: CASSTGLANYEQYF. The CDR3 DNA reads as TGTGCCAGCAGTACGGGACTAGCGAACTACGAGCAGTACTTC.

This clonotype was detected ten times or more. The chain uses TRBV20-1 and TRBJ2-3; no definite D call. Germline assignment: CDR1 DFQATT and CDR2 SNEGSKA (reference sequence). This CDR3 has 12 amino acids. Trimming left V 5 bases short and J 4 bases short, with 10 bases between. The CDR3 DNA reads TGCAGTGCTTTCTCCTCGGCAGATACGCAGTATTTT. Protein product: CSAFSSADTQYF.

This clonotype was found many times. The CDR3 DNA sequence: TGCAGTGTCTGGGAAGGCTATGGCTACACCTTC. It encodes CSVWEGYGYTF. The V gene is TRBV20-1, the J gene TRBJ1-2; the D is unclear. The CDR3 has 11 residues. From germline, CDR1 is DFQATT and CDR2 SNEGSKA (reference sequence). The V and J ends lost 7 bases and 4 bases respectively, with 10 bases between them.

This clonotype was detected a few times. The gene calls are TRBV7-9 and TRBJ1-1, with TRBD1 matching over 9 bases. V was pared by 5 bases and J by 5 bases, with 9 bases of the junction left unmatched. There are 15 residues in the CDR3. In germline, CDR1 is SEHNR, CDR2 FQNEAQ (reference sequence). The CDR3 DNA reads TGTGCCAGCAGCGCACTACAGGGGGCAGTAACTGAAGCTTTCTTT. Its translation is CASSALQGAVTEAFF.

This clonotype was seen ten or more times. The chain has TRBV20-1 and TRBJ2-7; the D call may be TRBD1 or TRBD2 (5 bases each). Germline V gene lookup returns CDR1 DFQATT and CDR2 SNEGSKA (reference sequence). Trimming shortened V by 7 bases and J by 2 bases, and 15 bases separated the two germline ends. CDR3 size: 13 residues. The CDR3 here is CSGERDGTYEQYF. The DNA of the CDR3 is TGCAGTGGTGAAAGGGACGGCACCTACGAGCAGTACTTC.

Many counts were recorded for this clonotype. The chain couples TRBV5-4 to TRBJ2-3, with 9 nucleotides matching TRBD2. There are 16 residues in the CDR3. V shed 4 bases, J shed 3 bases, and the junction held 9 bases outside the gene matches. Germline CDR1 reads SGHNT; CDR2 reads YYREEE (reference sequence). CDR3 amino acids: CASSPAGGVSTDTQYF. CDR3 coding DNA: TGTGCCAGCAGCCCGGCGGGAGGGGTCAGTACAGATACGCAGTATTTT. The variable domain in full, with the rest retrieved from reference TRBV5-4 and TRBJ2-3, is ETGVTQSPTHLIKTRGQQVTLRCSSQSGHNTVSWYQQALGQGPQFIFQYYREEENGRGNFPPRFSGLQFPNYSSELNVNALELDDSALYLCASSPAGGVSTDTQYFGPGTRLTVL.

This clonotype came up many times. V usage is TRBV12-3 or TRBV12-4 and J usage is TRBJ1-2, with D perhaps matching TRBD1 (6 bases). Trimming shortened V by 6 bases and J by 3 bases, and 11 bases separated the two germline ends. The CDR3 has 13 amino acids. CDR3 loop: CASRKTGDYGYTF. The CDR3 DNA follows: TGTGCCAGCAGGAAGACAGGAGACTATGGCTACACCTTC.

The CDR3 DNA sequence: TGCGCCAGCAGTGACAAGGGACGCCTCTATAATTCACCCCTCCACTTT. The encoded protein is CASSDKGRLYNSPLHF. This chain links TRBV10-2 with TRBJ1-6; D possibly corresponds to TRBD1 (5 bases). Germline assignment: CDR1 WSHSY and CDR2 SAAADI. This CDR3 spans 16 amino acids. With 3 bases removed from V and 3 bases from J, the gap between germline ends came to 12 bases.

This clonotype was observed many times. The rearrangement links TRBV7-2 to TRBJ2-3; weak D call: TRBD2 (6 bases). CDR1 is SGHTA, CDR2 FQGNSA, per germline. Trimming shortened V by 1 base and J by 7 bases, and 18 bases separated the two germline ends. The CDR3 is 16 amino acids. CDR3 DNA sequence: TGTGCCAGCAGCTTAGAATGGCGGGGCCCCTGGAATACGCAGTATTTT. It encodes CASSLEWRGPWNTQYF.

This clonotype was observed at least ten times. The DNA of the CDR3 is TGTGCCAGCAGTGGACTAGCGGGGGGGTACAATGAGCAGTTCTTC. Protein product: CASSGLAGGYNEQFF. The chain has TRBV6-1 and TRBJ2-1; TRBD2 matches 14 bases. Trimming cost V 4 bases and J 4 bases; bases outside gene matches: 0. The CDR3 has 15 residues. Germline V lookup: CDR1 MNHNS, CDR2 SASEGT.